This entry lists 3 T cell receptor beta chains sequenced from one sample in a study of control samples from healthy donors and cancer patients. Method: immunoSEQ multiplex PCR; TCRdb's copy keeps in-frame clones and lacks some. Among 100,000 to 150,000 clones listed, 88% were seen once. Sequencing was done on a sample of blood. These receptors were taken from a man aged 50 to 59 in good health.

V and J are TRBV24-1 and TRBJ2-1; D may be TRBD2 (5 bases). The V and J ends lost 3 bases and 8 bases respectively, with 7 bases between them. The CDR3 contains 12 residues. CDR1 KGHDR and CDR2 SFDVKD come from the germline V gene. CDR3 sequence reads: CATSDRTDEQFF. CDR3 sequence (DNA): TGTGCCACCAGTGATCGGACTGATGAGCAGTTCTTC.

CDR3 region: CASSLGNGGRVPYEQYF. CDR3 sequence (DNA): TGTGCCAGCAGCTTAGGAAACGGAGGGCGAGTCCCCTACGAGCAGTACTTC. The J gene is TRBJ2-7, the V gene TRBV7-9, with D tentatively TRBD2 (6 bases). This CDR3 has 17 amino acids. V dropped 1 base and J dropped 2 bases, with 18 bases sitting between them. The germline CDR1 and CDR2 sequences are SEHNR and FQNEAQ (reference sequence).

This clone was recorded only once. The chain couples TRBV11-2 to TRBJ1-2; D is unclear. CDR1 is SGHAT, CDR2 FQNNGV, per germline. V lost 0 bases, J lost 1 base, and 3 bases lay in between. The CDR3 is made up of 13 amino acids. CDR3 coding DNA: TGTGCCAGCAGCTTAGATGGTAACTATGGCTACACCTTC. Translated, it gives CASSLDGNYGYTF. The variable domain in full, completed from reference TRBV11-2 and TRBJ1-2, reads EAGVAQSPRYKIIEKRQSVAFWCNPISGHATLYWYQQILGQGPKLLIQFQNNGVVDDSQLPKDRFSAERLKGVDSTLKIQPAKLEDSAVYLCASSLDGNYGYTFGSGTRLTVV.